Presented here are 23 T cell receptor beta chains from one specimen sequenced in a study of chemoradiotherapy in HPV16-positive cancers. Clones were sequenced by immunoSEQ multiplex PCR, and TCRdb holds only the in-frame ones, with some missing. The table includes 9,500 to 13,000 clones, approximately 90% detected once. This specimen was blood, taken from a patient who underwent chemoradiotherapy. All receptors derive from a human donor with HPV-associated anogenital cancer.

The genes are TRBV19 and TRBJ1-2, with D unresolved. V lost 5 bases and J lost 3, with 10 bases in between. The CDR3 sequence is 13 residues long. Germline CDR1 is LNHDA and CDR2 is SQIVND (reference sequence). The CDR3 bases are TGTGCCAGTAGTTGGCGGACCCACTATGGCTACACCTTC. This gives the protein CASSWRTHYGYTF.

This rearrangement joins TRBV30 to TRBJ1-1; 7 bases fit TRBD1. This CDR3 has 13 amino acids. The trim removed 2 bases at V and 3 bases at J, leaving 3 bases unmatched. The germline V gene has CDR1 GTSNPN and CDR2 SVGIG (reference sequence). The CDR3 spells CAWSRTGYTEAFF. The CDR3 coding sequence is TGTGCCTGGAGTAGGACAGGCTACACTGAAGCTTTCTTT.

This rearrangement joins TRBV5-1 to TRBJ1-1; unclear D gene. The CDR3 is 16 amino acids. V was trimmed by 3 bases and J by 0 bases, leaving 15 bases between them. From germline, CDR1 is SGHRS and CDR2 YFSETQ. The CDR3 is CASSSYLTGMNTEAFF. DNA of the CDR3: TGCGCCAGCAGCTCGTACCTGACCGGCATGAACACTGAAGCTTTCTTT. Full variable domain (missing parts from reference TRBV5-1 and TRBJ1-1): KAGVTQTPRYLIKTRGQQVTLSCSPISGHRSVSWYQQTPGQGLQFLFEYFSETQRNKGNFPGRFSGRQFSNSRSEMNVSTLELGDSALYLCASSSYLTGMNTEAFFGQGTRLTVV.

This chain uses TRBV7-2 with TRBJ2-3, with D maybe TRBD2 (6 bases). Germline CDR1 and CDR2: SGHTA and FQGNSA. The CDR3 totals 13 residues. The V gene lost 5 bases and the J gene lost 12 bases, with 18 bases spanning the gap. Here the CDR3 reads CASSPREQRDQYF. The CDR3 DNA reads TGTGCCAGCAGCCCCCGGGAGCAAAGGGATCAGTATTTT.

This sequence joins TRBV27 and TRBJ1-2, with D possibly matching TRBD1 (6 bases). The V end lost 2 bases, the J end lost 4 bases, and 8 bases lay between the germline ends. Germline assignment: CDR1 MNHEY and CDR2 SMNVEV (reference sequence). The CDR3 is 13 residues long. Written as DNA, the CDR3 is TGTGCCAGCAGTTTAAGGGGGATCTATGGCTACACCTTC. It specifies CASSLRGIYGYTF.

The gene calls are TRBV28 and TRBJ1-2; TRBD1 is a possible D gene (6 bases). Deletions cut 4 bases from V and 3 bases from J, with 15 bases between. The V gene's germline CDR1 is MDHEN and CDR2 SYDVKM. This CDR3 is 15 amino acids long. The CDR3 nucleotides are TGTGCCAGCAGTTCATCAGGGGCGCTTGACTATGGCTACACCTTC. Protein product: CASSSSGALDYGYTF.

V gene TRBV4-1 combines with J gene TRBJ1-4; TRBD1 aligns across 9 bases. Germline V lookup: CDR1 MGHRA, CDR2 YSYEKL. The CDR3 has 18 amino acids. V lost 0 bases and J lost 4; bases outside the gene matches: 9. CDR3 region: CASSQDPGTGFYNEKLFF. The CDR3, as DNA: TGCGCCAGCAGCCAAGATCCCGGGACAGGGTTTTATAATGAAAAACTGTTTTTT.

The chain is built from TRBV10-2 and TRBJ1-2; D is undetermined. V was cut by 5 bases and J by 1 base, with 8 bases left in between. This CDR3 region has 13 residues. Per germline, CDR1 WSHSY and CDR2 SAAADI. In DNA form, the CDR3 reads TGCGCCAGCAGTCCGACCAGTAACTATGGCTACACCTTC. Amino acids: CASSPTSNYGYTF.

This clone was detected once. The CDR3 bases are TGTGCCAGCAGGGGCGCGGGGGCCGGCTCCTACAATGAGCAGTTCTTC. Encoded protein: CASRGAGAGSYNEQFF. V and J are TRBV28 and TRBJ2-1, with a weak D call TRBD2 (7 bases). V dropped 6 bases and J dropped 0 bases, with 15 bases sitting between them. This CDR3 is built from 16 residues. Looked up from germline, CDR1 is MDHEN and CDR2 is SYDVKM.

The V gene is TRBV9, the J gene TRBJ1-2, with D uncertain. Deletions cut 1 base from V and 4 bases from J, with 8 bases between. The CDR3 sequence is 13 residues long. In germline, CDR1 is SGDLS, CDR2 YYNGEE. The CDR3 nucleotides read TGTGCCAGCAGCGTAAACGGGTTCTATGGCTACACCTTC. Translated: CASSVNGFYGYTF.

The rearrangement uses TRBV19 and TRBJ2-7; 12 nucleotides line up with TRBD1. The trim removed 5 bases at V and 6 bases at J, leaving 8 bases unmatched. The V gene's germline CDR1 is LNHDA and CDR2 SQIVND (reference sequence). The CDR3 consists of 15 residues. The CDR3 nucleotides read TGTGCCAGTAGTCAGGGACAGGGGGCGTTTTTCGAGCAGTACTTC. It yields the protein CASSQGQGAFFEQYF. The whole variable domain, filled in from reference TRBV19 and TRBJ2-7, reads DGGITQSPKYLFRKEGQNVTLSCEQNLNHDAMYWYRQDPGQGLRLIYYSQIVNDFQKGDIAEGYSVSREKKESFPLTVTSAQKNPTAFYLCASSQGQGAFFEQYFGPGTRLTVT.

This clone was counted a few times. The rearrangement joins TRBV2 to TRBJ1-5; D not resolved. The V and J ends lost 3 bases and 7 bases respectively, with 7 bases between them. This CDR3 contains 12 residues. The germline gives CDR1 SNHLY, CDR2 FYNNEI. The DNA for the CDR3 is TGTGCCAGCAGTGACGATGGACAGCCCCAGCATTTT. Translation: CASSDDGQPQHF.

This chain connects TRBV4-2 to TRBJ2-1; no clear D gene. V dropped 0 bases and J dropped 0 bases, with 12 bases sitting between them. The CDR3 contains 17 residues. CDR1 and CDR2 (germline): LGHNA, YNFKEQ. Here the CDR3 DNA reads TGTGCCAGCAGCCAAGATCGACTCCGGAGCTCCTACAATGAGCAGTTCTTC. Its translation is CASSQDRLRSSYNEQFF.

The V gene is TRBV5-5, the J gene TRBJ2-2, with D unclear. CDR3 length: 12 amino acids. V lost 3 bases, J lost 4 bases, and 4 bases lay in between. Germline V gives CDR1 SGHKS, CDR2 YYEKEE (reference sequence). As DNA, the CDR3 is TGTGCCAGCAGCTGGAGCACCGGGGAGCTGTTTTTT. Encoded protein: CASSWSTGELFF.

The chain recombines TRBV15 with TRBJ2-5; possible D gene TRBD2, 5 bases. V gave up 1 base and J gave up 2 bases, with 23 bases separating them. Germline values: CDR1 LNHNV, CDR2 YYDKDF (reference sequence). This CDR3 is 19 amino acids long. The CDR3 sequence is CATSRVGRSASSTQETQYF. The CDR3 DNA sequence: TGTGCCACCAGCAGAGTGGGCAGGTCGGCTAGCTCCACACAAGAGACCCAGTACTTC.

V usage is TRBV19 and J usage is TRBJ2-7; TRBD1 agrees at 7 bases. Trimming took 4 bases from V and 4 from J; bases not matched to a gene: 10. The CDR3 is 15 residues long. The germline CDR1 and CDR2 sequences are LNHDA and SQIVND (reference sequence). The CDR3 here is CASSNKPDRVYEQYF. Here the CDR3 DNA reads TGTGCCAGTAGTAACAAACCAGACAGGGTTTACGAGCAGTACTTC.

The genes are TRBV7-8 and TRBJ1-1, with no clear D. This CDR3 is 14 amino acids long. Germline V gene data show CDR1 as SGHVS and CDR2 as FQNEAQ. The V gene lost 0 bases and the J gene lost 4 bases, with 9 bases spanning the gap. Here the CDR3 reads CASSLAQAVTEAFF. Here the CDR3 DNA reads TGTGCCAGCAGCTTAGCTCAAGCTGTCACTGAAGCTTTCTTT.

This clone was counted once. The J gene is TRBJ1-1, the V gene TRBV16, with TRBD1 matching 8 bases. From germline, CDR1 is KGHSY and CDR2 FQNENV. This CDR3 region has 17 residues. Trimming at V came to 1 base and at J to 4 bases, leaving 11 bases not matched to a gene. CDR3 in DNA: TGTGCCAGCAGCCAATTCACCTACCAGGGGGCCTTCACTGAAGCTTTCTTT. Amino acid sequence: CASSQFTYQGAFTEAFF.

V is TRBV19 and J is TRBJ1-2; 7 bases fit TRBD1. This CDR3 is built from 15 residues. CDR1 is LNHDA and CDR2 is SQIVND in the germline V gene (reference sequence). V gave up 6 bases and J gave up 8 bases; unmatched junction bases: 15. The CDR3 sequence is CASRKTGTDRGGYTF. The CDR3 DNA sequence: TGTGCCAGTAGGAAAACCGGGACAGACAGAGGCGGCTACACCTTC.

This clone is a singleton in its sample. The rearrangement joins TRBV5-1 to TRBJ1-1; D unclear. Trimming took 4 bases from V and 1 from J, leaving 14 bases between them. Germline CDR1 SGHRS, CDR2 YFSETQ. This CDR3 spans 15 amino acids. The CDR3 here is CASSPLGPENTEAFF. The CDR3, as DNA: TGCGCCAGCAGCCCTCTAGGACCGGAGAACACTGAAGCTTTCTTT.

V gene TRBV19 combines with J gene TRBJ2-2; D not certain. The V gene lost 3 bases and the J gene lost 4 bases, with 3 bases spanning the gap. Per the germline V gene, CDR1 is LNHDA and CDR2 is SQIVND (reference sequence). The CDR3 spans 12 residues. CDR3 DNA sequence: TGTGCCAGTAGTATGATCACCGGGGAGCTGTTTTTT. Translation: CASSMITGELFF.

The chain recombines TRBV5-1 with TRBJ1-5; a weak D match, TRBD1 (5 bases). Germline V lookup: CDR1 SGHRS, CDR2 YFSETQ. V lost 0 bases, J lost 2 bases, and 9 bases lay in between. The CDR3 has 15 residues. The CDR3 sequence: CASSLEGAGNQPQHF. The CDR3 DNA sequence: TGCGCCAGCAGCTTGGAAGGGGCTGGCAATCAGCCCCAGCATTTT.

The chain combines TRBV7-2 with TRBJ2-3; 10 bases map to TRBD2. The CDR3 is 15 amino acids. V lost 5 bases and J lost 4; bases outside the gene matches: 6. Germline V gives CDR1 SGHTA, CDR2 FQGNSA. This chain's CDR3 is CASSRTSGESDTQYF. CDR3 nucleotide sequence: TGTGCCAGCAGCCGAACTAGCGGGGAGTCAGATACGCAGTATTTT.